A single sample is the source of the 26 T cell receptor beta chains below, sequenced in a study of T cell responses to AZD1222 COVID-19 vaccine. Sequencing was performed with immunoSEQ multiplex PCR; in TCRdb, only in-frame clones are kept and a portion is missing. The profile shows roughly 130,000 clones, roughly 93% of them singletons. This material consisted of peripheral blood, taken on day 0 of AZD1222 vaccination. The origin of the receptors is an adult in good health.

The CDR3 spells CASSGEGEKLFF. The CDR3 region has the DNA TGTGCCAGCAGCGGGGAAGGTGAAAAACTGTTTTTT. The V call is TRBV28, the J call TRBJ1-4; D unresolved. This CDR3 contains 12 residues. Germline V gene sequence: CDR1 MDHEN, CDR2 SYDVKM. The ends were cut back, 6 bases at V and 7 bases at J, with 9 bases in the middle.

Points on this clone: Germline is not matched at one junction end, which may reflect a read error. The chain couples TRBV27 to TRBJ2-1, with no clear D. The germline gives CDR1 MNHEY, CDR2 SMNVEV (reference sequence). This CDR3 is 11 amino acids long. CDR3 nucleotide sequence: TGTGCCAGCACCTCCCACAATGAGCAGTTCTTC. It codes for CASTSHNEQFF.

This clone appeared a single time. The chain joins TRBV28 to TRBJ2-7; perhaps TRBD1 as D (6 bases). Trimming stripped 1 base from V and 6 bases from J, with 7 bases between. The CDR3 consists of 12 residues. Per the germline V gene, CDR1 is MDHEN and CDR2 is SYDVKM. The chain's CDR3 is CASSLLGGEQYF. The CDR3 nucleotides are TGTGCCAGCAGTTTATTAGGGGGCGAGCAGTACTTC.

The CDR3 is CASSHSIPGLKIIYEQFF. CDR3 DNA sequence: TGCGCCAGCAGCCACTCAATACCGGGACTTAAGATTATTTATGAGCAGTTCTTC. V usage is TRBV4-1 and J usage is TRBJ2-1; weak D call: TRBD2 (6 bases). CDR1 is MGHRA and CDR2 is YSYEKL in the germline V gene. The CDR3 length is 18 residues. V shed 3 bases and J shed 8 bases, with 26 bases lying between them.

The chain has TRBV9 and TRBJ2-7; TRBD1 aligns across 11 bases. CDR1 and CDR2 (germline): SGDLS, YYNGEE. This CDR3 region has 17 residues. Trimming took 3 bases from V and 2 from J; bases not matched to a gene: 10. CDR3 in amino acids: CASSAPRTGGDPYEQYF. CDR3 DNA: TGTGCCAGCAGCGCTCCCCGGACAGGGGGCGATCCCTACGAGCAGTACTTC.

V is TRBV6-5 and J is TRBJ2-3, with 12 bases aligning to TRBD2. The germline V gene encodes CDR1 MNHEY and CDR2 SVGAGI. This CDR3 comprises 15 residues. V gave up 8 bases and J gave up 8 bases; unmatched junction bases: 11. Here the CDR3 reads CASATSGSSRGTQYF. CDR3 in DNA: TGTGCCAGCGCGACTAGCGGGAGCTCACGCGGTACGCAGTATTTT.

The V gene is TRBV7-2, the J gene TRBJ2-3; TRBD2 is a possible D gene (6 bases). V lost 0 bases to trimming and J lost 4 bases, with 20 bases between them. Germline V CDR1 and CDR2: SGHTA, FQGNSA. This CDR3 is built from 18 residues. CDR3 protein: CASSLATLARENPDTQYF. The CDR3 coding sequence is TGTGCCAGCAGCTTAGCTACGTTGGCTCGGGAGAATCCAGATACGCAGTATTTT.

CDR3 protein: CAIRDRGGDEQYF. In DNA, the CDR3 is TGTGCCATCAGAGACAGGGGAGGCGACGAGCAGTACTTC. The gene calls are TRBV10-3 and TRBJ2-7; 8 positions agree with TRBD1. Germline CDR1 is ENHRY and CDR2 is SYGVKD. V shed 6 bases and J 5 bases; nucleotides not matched to a gene: 6. This CDR3 has 13 amino acids.

This sequence joins TRBV11-2 and TRBJ1-1; the D is unclear. From germline, CDR1 is SGHAT and CDR2 FQNNGV. The CDR3 runs 12 residues. Trimming took off 5 bases at V and 2 bases at J, with 6 bases between the two ends. The CDR3 nucleotides are TGTGCCAGCAGCCCGCAAAACACTGAAGCTTTCTTT. This sequence encodes CASSPQNTEAFF.

The chain uses TRBV24-1 and TRBJ2-6; 7 nucleotides agree with TRBD2. Germline CDR1 is KGHDR and CDR2 is SFDVKD. Unmatched junction bases numbered 7, after V lost 8 bases and J lost 7 bases. The CDR3 is 14 residues long. In DNA, the CDR3 is TGTGCCACCACCTCGGGGGGTGTAGCCAACGTCCTGACTTTC. This codes for CATTSGGVANVLTF.

This chain links TRBV27 with TRBJ1-1; 7 nucleotides match TRBD1. V gave up 6 bases and J gave up 3 bases; unmatched junction bases: 4. Germline V gives CDR1 MNHEY, CDR2 SMNVEV (reference sequence). This CDR3 comprises 13 residues. CDR3 nucleotides: TGTGCCAGCAGCCTGCAGGGGGACACTGAAGCTTTCTTT. Translated, it gives CASSLQGDTEAFF.

The chain links TRBV30 to TRBJ2-3; TRBD2 aligns across 11 bases. Trimming cost V 0 bases and J 0 bases; bases outside gene matches: 5. Per the germline V gene, CDR1 is GTSNPN and CDR2 is SVGIG (reference sequence). The CDR3 loop spans 17 amino acids. DNA for the CDR3: TGTGCCTGGAGTGTTCCGGGACTAGCGGCTAGCACAGATACGCAGTATTTT. Protein product: CAWSVPGLAASTDTQYF.

Here the CDR3 reads CASSRRDRPAYEQYF. DNA for the CDR3: TGTGCCAGCAGCCGCAGGGACAGGCCTGCCTACGAGCAGTACTTC. V gene TRBV7-2 combines with J gene TRBJ2-7, with 8 bases matching TRBD1. This CDR3 is built from 15 residues. The trim removed 5 bases at V and 2 bases at J, leaving 8 bases unmatched. Germline assignment: CDR1 SGHTA and CDR2 FQGNSA.

V usage is TRBV13 and J usage is TRBJ2-2; D gene uncertain. V dropped 1 base and J dropped 2 bases, with 8 bases sitting between them. Germline V gives CDR1 PRHDT, CDR2 FYEKMQ (reference sequence). The CDR3 spans 15 residues. This CDR3 reads CASSLAQANTGELFF. The DNA of the CDR3 is TGTGCCAGCAGCTTAGCCCAGGCCAACACCGGGGAGCTGTTTTTT.

This chain uses TRBV6-5 with TRBJ1-1; a weak D match, TRBD1 (5 bases). The CDR3 length is 15 residues. Germline V gene sequence: CDR1 MNHEY, CDR2 SVGAGI. V shed 7 bases and J shed 3 bases, with 18 bases lying between them. CDR3 region: CASTGREGRYTEAFF. The CDR3 region has the DNA TGTGCCAGCACCGGGAGGGAGGGGAGGTACACTGAAGCTTTCTTT.

About this clone: Other DNA variants within this sample encode the same CDR3. V and J are TRBV18 and TRBJ2-7; 9 positions match TRBD1. Per germline, CDR1 KGHSH and CDR2 LQKENI. V lost 6 bases to trimming and J lost 4 bases; unmatched junction nucleotides: 4. The CDR3 sequence is 13 residues long. The CDR3 DNA reads TGTGCCAGCTCCCTTGGACAGGGGTACGAGCAGTACTTC. Translating it yields CASSLGQGYEQYF. The whole variable domain, filled in from reference TRBV18 and TRBJ2-7, reads NAGVMQNPRHLVRRRGQEARLRCSPMKGHSHVYWYRQLPEEGLKFMVYLQKENIIDESGMPKERFSAEFPKEGPSILRIQQVVRGDSAAYFCASSLGQGYEQYFGPGTRLTVT.

The chain recombines TRBV29-1 with TRBJ1-1; TRBD1 agrees at 9 bases. The V segment lost 6 bases and the J segment 6 bases; nucleotides outside the gene matches: 14. This CDR3 is 15 amino acids long. Germline CDR1 is SQVTM and CDR2 is ANQGSEA. The DNA of the CDR3 is TGCAGCGTCCGAGGGTCACCGGGACAGGGTTCTGAAGCTTTCTTT. Translation gives CSVRGSPGQGSEAFF.

The chain employs TRBV12-3 or TRBV12-4 and TRBJ2-5; D unclear. The CDR3 is 13 residues long. Trimming cost V 2 bases and J 4 bases, with 8 bases left between them. The CDR3 DNA is TGTGCCAGCAGTTTAAGCGTTCGAGAGACCCAGTACTTC. Translated: CASSLSVRETQYF.

This clone was detected only once. This sequence joins TRBV7-9 and TRBJ1-1; D not certain. Looked up from germline, CDR1 is SEHNR and CDR2 is FQNEAQ (reference sequence). The CDR3 is made up of 17 amino acids. Trimming left V 7 bases short and J 2 bases short, with 23 bases between. CDR3 amino acids: CASTPVAGGVVNTEAFF. The DNA of the CDR3 is TGTGCCAGCACACCGGTCGCCGGAGGAGTCGTTAACACTGAAGCTTTCTTT.

V and J are TRBV5-6 and TRBJ2-7; D is perhaps TRBD2 (6 bases). V was pared by 5 bases and J by 3 bases, with 15 bases between. Germline loops: CDR1 SGHDT, CDR2 YYEEEE. This CDR3 region has 14 residues. CDR3 sequence reads: CASSGGATLYEQYF. The CDR3, as DNA: TGTGCCAGCAGTGGCGGGGCGACCCTCTACGAGCAGTACTTC.

The V gene is TRBV28, the J gene TRBJ2-1; maybe TRBD1 (6 bases). The CDR3 spans 16 residues. The germline CDR1 and CDR2 sequences are MDHEN and SYDVKM. V lost 2 bases and J lost 8, with 19 bases in between. CDR3 loop: CASSLPRQVSGHEQFF. In nucleotides, the CDR3 is TGTGCCAGCAGTTTACCTAGACAGGTCTCGGGGCATGAGCAGTTCTTC.

The V gene is TRBV29-1, the J gene TRBJ2-3; D unclear. CDR3 length: 13 amino acids. Deletions cut 3 bases from V and 2 bases from J, with 9 bases between. The V gene's germline CDR1 is SQVTM and CDR2 ANQGSEA. CDR3 protein: CSVDGTITDTQYF. As DNA, the CDR3 is TGCAGCGTTGATGGCACGATCACAGATACGCAGTATTTT.

The chain recombines TRBV4-1 with TRBJ2-2, with 7 positions matching TRBD2. There are 18 residues in the CDR3. With V trimmed by 0 bases and J by 3 bases, 10 bases remained unmatched. The V gene's germline CDR1 is MGHRA and CDR2 YSYEKL. This CDR3 reads CASSQDRARERYTGELFF. The CDR3, as DNA: TGCGCCAGCAGCCAAGATCGGGCGCGGGAGCGCTACACCGGGGAGCTGTTTTTT.

This clone was seen a few times. Different DNA sequences within this sample yield the same CDR3. The V gene is TRBV9, the J gene TRBJ2-1, with 7 positions matching TRBD2. Unmatched junction bases numbered 3, after V lost 0 bases and J lost 3 bases. CDR3 size: 15 residues. Germline CDR1 and CDR2: SGDLS and YYNGEE. The CDR3, as DNA: TGTGCCAGCAGCGTAGGGCTAGCGGACTACAATGAGCAGTTCTTC. This codes for CASSVGLADYNEQFF.

The rearrangement links TRBV6-5 to TRBJ1-1, with D unclear. Trimming removed 6 bases at V and 3 bases at J, with 14 bases between. This CDR3 contains 14 residues. Germline CDR1 and CDR2: MNHEY and SVGAGI. The CDR3 is CASSPSNRYTEAFF. The CDR3 coding sequence is TGTGCCAGCAGCCCCTCCAATCGGTACACTGAAGCTTTCTTT.

This clone has only a few counts. The chain links TRBV30 to TRBJ1-2, with D possibly being TRBD1 (5 bases). Per germline, CDR1 GTSNPN and CDR2 SVGIG (reference sequence). Trimming took 5 bases from V and 1 from J, leaving 14 bases between them. CDR3 length: 14 residues. DNA of the CDR3: TGTGCCTGGGGGGGAGGCTACCGTAACTATGGCTACACCTTC. This sequence encodes CAWGGGYRNYGYTF.